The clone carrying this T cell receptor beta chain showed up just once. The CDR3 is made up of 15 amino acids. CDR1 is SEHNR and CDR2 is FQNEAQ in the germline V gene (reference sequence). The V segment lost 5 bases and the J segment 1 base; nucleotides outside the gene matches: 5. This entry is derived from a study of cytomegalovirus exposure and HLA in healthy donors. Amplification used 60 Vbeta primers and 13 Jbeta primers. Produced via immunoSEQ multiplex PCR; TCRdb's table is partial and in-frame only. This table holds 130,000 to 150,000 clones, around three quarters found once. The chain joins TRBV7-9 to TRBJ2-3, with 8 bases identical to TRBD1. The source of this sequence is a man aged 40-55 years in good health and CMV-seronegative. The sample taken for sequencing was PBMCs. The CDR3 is CASSKTGDGTDTQYF. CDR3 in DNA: TGTGCCAGCAGCAAGACAGGGGACGGCACAGATACGCAGTATTTT.